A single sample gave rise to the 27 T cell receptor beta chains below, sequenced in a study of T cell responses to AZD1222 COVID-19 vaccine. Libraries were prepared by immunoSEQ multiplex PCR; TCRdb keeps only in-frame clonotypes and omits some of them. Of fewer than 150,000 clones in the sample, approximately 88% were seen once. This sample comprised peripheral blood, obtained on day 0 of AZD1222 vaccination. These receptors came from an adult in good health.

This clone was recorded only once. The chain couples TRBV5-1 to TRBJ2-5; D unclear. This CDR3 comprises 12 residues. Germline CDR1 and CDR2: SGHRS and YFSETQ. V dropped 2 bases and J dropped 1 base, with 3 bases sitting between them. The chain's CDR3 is CASSLGQETQYF. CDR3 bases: TGCGCCAGCAGCTTAGGCCAAGAGACCCAGTACTTC. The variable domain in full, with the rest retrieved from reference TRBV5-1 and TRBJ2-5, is KAGVTQTPRYLIKTRGQQVTLSCSPISGHRSVSWYQQTPGQGLQFLFEYFSETQRNKGNFPGRFSGRQFSNSRSEMNVSTLELGDSALYLCASSLGQETQYFGPGTRLLVL.

The CDR3 here is CASSVGKGRSANTGELFF. CDR3 bases: TGTGCCAGCAGCGTTGGTAAAGGCCGTAGCGCGAACACCGGGGAGCTGTTTTTT. The chain joins TRBV9 to TRBJ2-2; weak D call: TRBD2 (5 bases). V lost 2 bases, J lost 0 bases, and 17 bases lay in between. The CDR3 covers 18 residues. Germline V lookup: CDR1 SGDLS, CDR2 YYNGEE. Using reference TRBV9 and TRBJ2-2 for the parts outside the CDR3, the full variable domain is DSGVTQTPKHLITATGQRVTLRCSPRSGDLSVYWYQQSLDQGLQFLIQYYNGEERAKGNILERFSAQQFPDLHSELNLSSLELGDSALYFCASSVGKGRSANTGELFFGEGSRLTVL.

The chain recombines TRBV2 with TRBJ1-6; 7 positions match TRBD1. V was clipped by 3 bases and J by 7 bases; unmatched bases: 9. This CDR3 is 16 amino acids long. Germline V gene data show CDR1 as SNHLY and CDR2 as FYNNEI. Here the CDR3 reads CASSEDRPLGNSPLHF. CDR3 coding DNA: TGTGCCAGCAGTGAGGACAGGCCCTTAGGGAATTCACCCCTCCACTTT.

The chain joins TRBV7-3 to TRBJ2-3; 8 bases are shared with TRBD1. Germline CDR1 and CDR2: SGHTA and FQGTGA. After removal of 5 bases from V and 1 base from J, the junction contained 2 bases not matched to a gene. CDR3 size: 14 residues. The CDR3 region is CASSPDRGTDTQYF. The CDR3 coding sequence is TGTGCCAGCAGCCCGGACAGGGGCACAGATACGCAGTATTTT.

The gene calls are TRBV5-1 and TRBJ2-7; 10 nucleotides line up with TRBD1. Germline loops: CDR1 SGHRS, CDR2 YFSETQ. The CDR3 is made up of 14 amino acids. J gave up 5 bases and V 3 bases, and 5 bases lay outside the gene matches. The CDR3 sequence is CASSWWTGGDEQYF. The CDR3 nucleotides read TGCGCCAGCAGCTGGTGGACAGGGGGGGACGAGCAGTACTTC.

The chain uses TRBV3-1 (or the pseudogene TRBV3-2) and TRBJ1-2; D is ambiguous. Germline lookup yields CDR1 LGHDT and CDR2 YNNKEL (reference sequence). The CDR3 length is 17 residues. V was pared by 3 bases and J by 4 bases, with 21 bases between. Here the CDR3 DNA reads TGTGCCAGCAGCCAGGACGGGCCCAGTGTTGTGGTCTATGGCTACACCTTC. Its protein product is CASSQDGPSVVVYGYTF.

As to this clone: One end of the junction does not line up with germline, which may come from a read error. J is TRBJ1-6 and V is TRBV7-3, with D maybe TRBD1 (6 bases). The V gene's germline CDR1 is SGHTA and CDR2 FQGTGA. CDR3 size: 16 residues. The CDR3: CASSLRTVGNNSPLHF. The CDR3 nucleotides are TGTGCCAGCAGTTTAAGGACAGTGGGAAATAATTCACCCCTCCACTTT.

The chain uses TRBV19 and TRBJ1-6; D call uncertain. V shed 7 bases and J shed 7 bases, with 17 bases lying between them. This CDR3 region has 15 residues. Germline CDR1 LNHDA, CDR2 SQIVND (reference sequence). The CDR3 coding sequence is TGTGCCAGTAAGGAGGGTAAGGAAGGGAATTCACCCCTCCACTTT. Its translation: CASKEGKEGNSPLHF.

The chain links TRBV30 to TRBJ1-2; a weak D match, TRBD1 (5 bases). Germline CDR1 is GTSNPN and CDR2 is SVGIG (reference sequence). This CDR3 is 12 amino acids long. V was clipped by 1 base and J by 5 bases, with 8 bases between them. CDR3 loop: CAWSERQYGYTF. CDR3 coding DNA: TGTGCCTGGAGTGAGAGACAGTATGGCTACACCTTC.

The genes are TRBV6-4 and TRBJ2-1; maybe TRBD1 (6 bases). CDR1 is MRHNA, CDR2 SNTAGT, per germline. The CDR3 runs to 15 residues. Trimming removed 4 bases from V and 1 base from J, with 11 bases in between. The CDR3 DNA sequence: TGTGCCAGCAGTGTGCAAGGGGGTTCCTACAATGAGCAGTTCTTC. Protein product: CASSVQGGSYNEQFF.

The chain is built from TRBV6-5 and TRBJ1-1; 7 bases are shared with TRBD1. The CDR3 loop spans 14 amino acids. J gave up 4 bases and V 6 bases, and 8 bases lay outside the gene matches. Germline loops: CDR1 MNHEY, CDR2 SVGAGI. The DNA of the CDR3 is TGTGCCAGCAGCCCGACAGGGAGGAGCACTGAAGCTTTCTTT. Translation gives CASSPTGRSTEAFF.

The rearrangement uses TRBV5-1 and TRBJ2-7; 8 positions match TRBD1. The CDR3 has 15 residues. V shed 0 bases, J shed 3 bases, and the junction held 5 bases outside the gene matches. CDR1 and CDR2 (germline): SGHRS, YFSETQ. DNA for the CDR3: TGCGCCAGCAGCTTGGGTGCAGGACAGGGCTACGAGCAGTACTTC. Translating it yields CASSLGAGQGYEQYF. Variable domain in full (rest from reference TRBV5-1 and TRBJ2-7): KAGVTQTPRYLIKTRGQQVTLSCSPISGHRSVSWYQQTPGQGLQFLFEYFSETQRNKGNFPGRFSGRQFSNSRSEMNVSTLELGDSALYLCASSLGAGQGYEQYFGPGTRLTVT.

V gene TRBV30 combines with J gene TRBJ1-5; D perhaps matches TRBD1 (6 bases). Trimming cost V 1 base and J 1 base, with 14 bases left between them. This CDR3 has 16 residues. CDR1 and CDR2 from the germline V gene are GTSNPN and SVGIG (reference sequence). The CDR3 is CAWSAETGRSNQPQHF. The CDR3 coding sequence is TGTGCCTGGAGTGCCGAAACAGGGAGAAGCAATCAGCCCCAGCATTTT.

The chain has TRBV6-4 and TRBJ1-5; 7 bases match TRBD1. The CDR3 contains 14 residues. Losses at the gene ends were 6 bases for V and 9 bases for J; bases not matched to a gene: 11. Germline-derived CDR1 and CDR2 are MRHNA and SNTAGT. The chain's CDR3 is CASRPDRDTGPQHF. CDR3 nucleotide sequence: TGTGCCAGCAGACCCGACAGGGACACGGGGCCCCAGCATTTT.

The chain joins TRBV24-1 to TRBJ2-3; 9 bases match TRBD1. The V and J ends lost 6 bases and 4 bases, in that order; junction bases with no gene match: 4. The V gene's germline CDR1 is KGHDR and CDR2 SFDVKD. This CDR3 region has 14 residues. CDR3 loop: CATSQTGGADTQYF. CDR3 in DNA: TGTGCCACCAGTCAGACAGGGGGAGCAGATACGCAGTATTTT.

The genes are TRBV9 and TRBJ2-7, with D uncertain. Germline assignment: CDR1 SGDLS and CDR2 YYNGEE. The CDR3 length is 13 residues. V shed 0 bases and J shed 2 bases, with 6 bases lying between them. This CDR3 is CASSVVPAYEQYF. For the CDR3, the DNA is TGTGCCAGCAGCGTAGTACCAGCCTACGAGCAGTACTTC. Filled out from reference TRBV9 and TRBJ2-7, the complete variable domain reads DSGVTQTPKHLITATGQRVTLRCSPRSGDLSVYWYQQSLDQGLQFLIQYYNGEERAKGNILERFSAQQFPDLHSELNLSSLELGDSALYFCASSVVPAYEQYFGPGTRLTVT.

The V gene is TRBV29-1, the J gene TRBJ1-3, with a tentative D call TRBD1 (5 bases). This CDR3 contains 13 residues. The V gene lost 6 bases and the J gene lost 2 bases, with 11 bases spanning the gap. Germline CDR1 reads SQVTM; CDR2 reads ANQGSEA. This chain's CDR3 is CSVLLGAGNTIYF. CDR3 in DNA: TGCAGCGTGCTACTGGGGGCTGGAAACACCATATATTTT. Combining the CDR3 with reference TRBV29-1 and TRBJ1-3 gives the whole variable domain SAVISQKPSRDICQRGTSLTIQCQVDSQVTMMFWYRQQPGQSLTLIATANQGSEATYESGFVIDKFPISRPNLTFSTLTVSNMSPEDSSIYLCSVLLGAGNTIYFGEGSWLTVV.

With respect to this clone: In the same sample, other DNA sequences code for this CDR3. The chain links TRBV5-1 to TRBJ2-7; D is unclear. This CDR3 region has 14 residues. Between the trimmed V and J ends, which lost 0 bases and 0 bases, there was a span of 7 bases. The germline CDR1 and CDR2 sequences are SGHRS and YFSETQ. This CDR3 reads CASSLGGSSYEQYF. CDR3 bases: TGCGCCAGCAGCTTGGGGGGATCCTCCTACGAGCAGTACTTC.

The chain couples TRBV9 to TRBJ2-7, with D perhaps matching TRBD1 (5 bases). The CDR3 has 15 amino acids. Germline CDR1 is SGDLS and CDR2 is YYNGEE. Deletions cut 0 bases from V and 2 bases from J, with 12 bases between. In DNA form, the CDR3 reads TGTGCCAGCAGCGTAGGAGCGACAGAAACCTACGAGCAGTACTTC. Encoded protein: CASSVGATETYEQYF.

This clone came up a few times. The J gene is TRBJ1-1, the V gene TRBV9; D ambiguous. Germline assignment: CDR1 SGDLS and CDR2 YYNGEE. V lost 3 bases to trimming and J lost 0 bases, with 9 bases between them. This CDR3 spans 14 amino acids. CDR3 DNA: TGTGCCAGCAGCGAGGGAGGACTGAACACTGAAGCTTTCTTT. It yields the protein CASSEGGLNTEAFF. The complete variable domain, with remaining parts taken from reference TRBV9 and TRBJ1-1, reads DSGVTQTPKHLITATGQRVTLRCSPRSGDLSVYWYQQSLDQGLQFLIQYYNGEERAKGNILERFSAQQFPDLHSELNLSSLELGDSALYFCASSEGGLNTEAFFGQGTRLTVV.

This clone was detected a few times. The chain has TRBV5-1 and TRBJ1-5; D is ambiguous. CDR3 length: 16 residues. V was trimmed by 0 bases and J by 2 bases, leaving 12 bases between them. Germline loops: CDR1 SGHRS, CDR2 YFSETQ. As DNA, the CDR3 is TGCGCCAGCAGCTTGGATGGCCACCTGGGCAATCAGCCCCAGCATTTT. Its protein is CASSLDGHLGNQPQHF.

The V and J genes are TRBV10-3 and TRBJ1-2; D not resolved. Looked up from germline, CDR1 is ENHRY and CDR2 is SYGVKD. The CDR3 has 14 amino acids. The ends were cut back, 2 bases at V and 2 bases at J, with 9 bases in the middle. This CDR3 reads CAISERVENYGYTF. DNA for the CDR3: TGTGCCATCAGTGAGAGGGTAGAGAACTATGGCTACACCTTC.

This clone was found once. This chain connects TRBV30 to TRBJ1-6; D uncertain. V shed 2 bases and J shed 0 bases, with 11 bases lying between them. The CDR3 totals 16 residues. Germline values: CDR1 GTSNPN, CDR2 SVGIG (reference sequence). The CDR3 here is CAWSSDLGSYNSPLHF. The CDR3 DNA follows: TGTGCCTGGAGTTCTGATTTGGGCTCCTATAATTCACCCCTCCACTTT.

The CDR3: CSARAGPQHF. The DNA of the CDR3 is TGCAGTGCTAGAGCCGGGCCCCAGCATTTT. The rearrangement uses TRBV20-1 and TRBJ1-5; no clear D. This CDR3 is 10 amino acids long. Germline CDR1 and CDR2: DFQATT and SNEGSKA (reference sequence). Deletions cut 1 base from V and 9 bases from J, with 4 bases between.

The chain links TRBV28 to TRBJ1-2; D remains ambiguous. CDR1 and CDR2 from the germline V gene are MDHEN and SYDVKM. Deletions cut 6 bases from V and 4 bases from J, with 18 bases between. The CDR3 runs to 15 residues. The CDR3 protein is CASSLNWRESYGYTF. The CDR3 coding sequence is TGTGCCAGCAGCCTAAATTGGAGGGAGAGCTATGGCTACACCTTC.

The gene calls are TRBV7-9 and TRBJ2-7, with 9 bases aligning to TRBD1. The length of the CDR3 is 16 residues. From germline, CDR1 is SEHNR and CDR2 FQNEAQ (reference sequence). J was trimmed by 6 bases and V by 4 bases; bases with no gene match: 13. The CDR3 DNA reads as TGTGCCAGCAGCTCAGACGGAGGACAGGGGTCTCGCGAGCAGTACTTC. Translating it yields CASSSDGGQGSREQYF. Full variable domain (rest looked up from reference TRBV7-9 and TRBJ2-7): DTGVSQNPRHKITKRGQNVTFRCDPISEHNRLYWYRQTLGQGPEFLTYFQNEAQLEKSRLLSDRFSAERPKGSFSTLEIQRTEQGDSAMYLCASSSDGGQGSREQYFGPGTRLTVT.

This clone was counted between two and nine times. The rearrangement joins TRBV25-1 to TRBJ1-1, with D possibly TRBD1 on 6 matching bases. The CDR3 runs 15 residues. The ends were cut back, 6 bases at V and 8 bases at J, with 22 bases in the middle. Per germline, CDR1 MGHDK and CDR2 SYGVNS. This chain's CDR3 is CASSQGGGLTGEAFF. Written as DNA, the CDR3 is TGTGCCAGCAGCCAAGGGGGGGGTTTGACTGGCGAAGCTTTCTTT.